The 25 T cell receptor beta chains in this list originate from one sample, sequenced in a study of radiotherapy plus CTLA-4 blockade in lung cancer. Libraries were prepared by immunoSEQ multiplex PCR; TCRdb keeps only in-frame clonotypes and omits some of them. Among tens of thousands of clones listed, roughly four fifths were seen once. Source: peripheral blood, taken from a patient treated with radiotherapy plus ipilimumab. The receptors shown here come from a human donor with non-small cell lung cancer that progressed on radiotherapy plus ipilimumab.

The CDR3 nucleotides are TGCGCCAGCAGACTCCGGACTAGCGGGAGTTACGATGAGCAGTTCTTC. Its protein is CASRLRTSGSYDEQFF. This chain uses TRBV4-1 with TRBJ2-1; TRBD2 matches at 13 bases. The germline CDR1 and CDR2 sequences are MGHRA and YSYEKL. V gave up 6 bases and J gave up 8 bases; unmatched junction bases: 10. This CDR3 has 16 residues.

This chain connects TRBV4-1 to TRBJ2-5; 7 bases match TRBD2. V shed 3 bases, J shed 2 bases, and the junction held 12 bases outside the gene matches. The CDR3 spans 17 residues. Germline V gene data show CDR1 as MGHRA and CDR2 as YSYEKL. The CDR3 coding sequence is TGCGCCAGCAGCCAGGGGTTATCGGGACTATTGCAAGAGACCCAGTACTTC. Translating it yields CASSQGLSGLLQETQYF.

The rearrangement uses TRBV27 and TRBJ1-4; 7 bases line up with TRBD1. There are 14 residues in the CDR3. Germline CDR1 and CDR2: MNHEY and SMNVEV (reference sequence). V lost 7 bases to trimming and J lost 8 bases; unmatched junction nucleotides: 10. In nucleotides, the CDR3 is TGTGCCAGCAAATCGGAGGGGACAGAGGAAAAACTGTTTTTT. Its translation: CASKSEGTEEKLFF.

This chain joins TRBV10-1 and TRBJ2-5; D is perhaps TRBD1 (6 bases). The germline V and J ends were trimmed by 4 bases and 4 bases, with 10 bases remaining between them. This CDR3 region has 13 residues. CDR1 is WNHNN, CDR2 SYGVQD, per germline (reference sequence). CDR3 sequence reads: CASSATGSETQYF. The CDR3 nucleotides read TGCGCCAGCAGTGCAACAGGGTCAGAGACCCAGTACTTC.

This chain connects TRBV13 to TRBJ1-2; 7 positions agree with TRBD1. The germline CDR1 and CDR2 sequences are PRHDT and FYEKMQ (reference sequence). V shed 5 bases, J shed 6 bases, and the junction held 12 bases outside the gene matches. The CDR3 is made up of 15 amino acids. In DNA, the CDR3 is TGTGCCAGCAGCGAACTCGGGAGGGGGCGTGATGGCTACACCTTC. As protein: CASSELGRGRDGYTF.

This clone showed up just once. V and J are TRBV15 and TRBJ2-7; TRBD1 matches 12 bases. The V and J ends lost 5 bases and 2 bases, in that order; junction bases with no gene match: 4. This CDR3 comprises 15 residues. The germline V gene encodes CDR1 LNHNV and CDR2 YYDKDF (reference sequence). CDR3 DNA sequence: TGTGCCACCAGCCCGGGACAGGGGGCTACCTACGAGCAGTACTTC. Its translation: CATSPGQGATYEQYF.

This chain connects TRBV7-3 to TRBJ2-1; D is perhaps TRBD1 or TRBD2 (5 bases each). CDR1 SGHTA and CDR2 FQGTGA come from the germline V gene. The CDR3 contains 15 residues. V lost 2 bases and J lost 0, with 8 bases in between. The CDR3 reads CASSLEGSSYNEQFF. The DNA for the CDR3 is TGTGCCAGCAGCTTAGAGGGGAGCTCCTACAATGAGCAGTTCTTC.

The rearrangement uses TRBV7-6 and TRBJ2-7, with D possibly TRBD1 on 6 matching bases. Looked up from germline, CDR1 is SGHVS and CDR2 is FNYEAQ. Trimming cost V 1 base and J 6 bases, with 16 bases left between them. CDR3 length: 15 amino acids. As DNA, the CDR3 is TGTGCCAGCAGCTTAGGACCCTGGGGACATACCGAGCAGTACTTC. Protein product: CASSLGPWGHTEQYF.

The chain recombines TRBV2 with TRBJ1-3; the D is unclear. This CDR3 comprises 15 residues. CDR1 is SNHLY, CDR2 FYNNEI, per germline. Trimming took 5 bases from V and 0 from J, leaving 11 bases between them. The CDR3 here is CASSPRPNSGNTIYF. In DNA form, the CDR3 reads TGTGCCAGCAGTCCGCGACCGAACTCTGGAAACACCATATATTTT.

The chain uses TRBV13 and TRBJ2-3; D may correspond to TRBD1 or TRBD2 (5 bases each). This CDR3 is built from 15 residues. V was trimmed by 3 bases and J by 5 bases, leaving 15 bases between them. Germline lookup yields CDR1 PRHDT and CDR2 FYEKMQ (reference sequence). The CDR3 DNA is TGTGCCAGCAGCTTGGGGCCTAGGGAGCAAGATACGCAGTATTTT. Translated, it gives CASSLGPREQDTQYF.

This chain uses TRBV5-1 with TRBJ2-7, with TRBD1 matching over 9 bases. From germline, CDR1 is SGHRS and CDR2 YFSETQ. After removal of 0 bases from V and 4 bases from J, the junction contained 2 bases not matched to a gene. This CDR3 has 14 amino acids. The CDR3 bases are TGCGCCAGCAGCTTGGGGGACAGGGCGTACGAGCAGTACTTC. Translated, it gives CASSLGDRAYEQYF.

The chain links TRBV7-9 to TRBJ2-7, with D possibly being TRBD1 or TRBD2 (5 bases each). V was trimmed by 6 bases and J by 0 bases, leaving 12 bases between them. Per the germline V gene, CDR1 is SEHNR and CDR2 is FQNEAQ (reference sequence). The length of the CDR3 is 14 residues. The CDR3 loop is CASRRDVNSYEQYF. Written as DNA, the CDR3 is TGTGCCAGCAGACGGGACGTAAACTCCTACGAGCAGTACTTC.

The chain combines TRBV19 with TRBJ1-3; 7 nucleotides agree with TRBD1. This CDR3 spans 15 amino acids. Germline CDR1 reads LNHDA; CDR2 reads SQIVND (reference sequence). The V and J ends lost 4 bases and 0 bases, in that order; junction bases with no gene match: 3. CDR3 coding DNA: TGTGCCAGTAGTAGGGACAGTGCCTCTGGAAACACCATATATTTT. This encodes CASSRDSASGNTIYF.

This chain uses TRBV29-1 with TRBJ1-2, with D hard to call. Germline V gene lookup returns CDR1 SQVTM and CDR2 ANQGSEA. There are 11 residues in the CDR3. The CDR3 DNA is TGCAGTGTCATGTTTGGTTTTCGCTACACCTTC. Its protein product is CSVMFGFRYTF.

The chain uses TRBV30 and TRBJ2-5, with 7 bases fitting TRBD2. J lost 6 bases, V lost 2 bases, and 12 bases had no gene match. Germline CDR1 GTSNPN, CDR2 SVGIG (reference sequence). This CDR3 comprises 15 residues. CDR3 sequence (DNA): TGTGCCTGGAGTTCGGGGGGAGGGGCCAGGAAGACCCAGTACTTC. Amino acids: CAWSSGGGARKTQYF.

This clone was observed a handful of times. The rearrangement joins TRBV2 to TRBJ2-3; TRBD1 aligns across 9 bases. The CDR3 contains 15 residues. The V and J ends lost 5 bases and 2 bases, in that order; junction bases with no gene match: 5. In germline, CDR1 is SNHLY, CDR2 FYNNEI. DNA of the CDR3: TGTGCCAGCAGTTGGGACAGGGCTTCCACAGATACGCAGTATTTT. This encodes CASSWDRASTDTQYF. The full variable domain, in which reference TRBV2 and TRBJ2-3 provide the parts outside the CDR3, is EPEVTQTPSHQVTQMGQEVILRCVPISNHLYFYWYRQILGQKVEFLVSFYNNEISEKSEIFDDQFSVERPDGSNFTLKIRSTKLEDSAMYFCASSWDRASTDTQYFGPGTRLTVL.

V and J are TRBV11-3 and TRBJ2-5; TRBD2 might be the D (5 bases). With 3 bases removed from V and 3 bases from J, the gap between germline ends came to 11 bases. The germline V gene encodes CDR1 SGHNT and CDR2 YENEEA. CDR3 length equals 14 residues. The CDR3 sequence is CASSLDGGEETQYF. CDR3 DNA sequence: TGTGCCAGCAGCTTGGACGGAGGCGAAGAGACCCAGTACTTC.

The V call is TRBV4-1, the J call TRBJ2-3; TRBD1 agrees at 8 bases. Looked up from germline, CDR1 is MGHRA and CDR2 is YSYEKL. V lost 5 bases, J lost 2 bases, and 6 bases stayed unmatched. The CDR3 spans 15 residues. CDR3 sequence reads: CASSTGTGNTDTQYF. The CDR3 DNA reads as TGCGCCAGCAGCACCGGGACAGGAAACACAGATACGCAGTATTTT.

The V gene is TRBV5-1, the J gene TRBJ2-1; 8 bases align to TRBD2. Germline V CDR1 and CDR2: SGHRS, YFSETQ. The J segment lost 3 bases and the V segment lost 0 bases, leaving 5 bases of the junction unmatched. The CDR3 spans 16 residues. This chain's CDR3 is CASSLVGAGGYNEQFF. DNA of the CDR3: TGCGCCAGCAGCTTGGTGGGTGCGGGAGGCTACAATGAGCAGTTCTTC.

The chain is built from TRBV25-1 and TRBJ1-1; 7 bases agree with TRBD1. V gave up 3 bases and J gave up 3 bases; unmatched junction bases: 7. CDR3 length: 15 amino acids. Germline CDR1 and CDR2: MGHDK and SYGVNS. The CDR3 sequence is CASSELTGFDTEAFF. CDR3 nucleotides: TGTGCCAGCAGTGAGTTGACAGGGTTCGACACTGAAGCTTTCTTT. The whole variable domain, remainder taken from reference TRBV25-1 and TRBJ1-1, is EADIYQTPRYLVIGTGKKITLECSQTMGHDKMYWYQQDPGMELHLIHYSYGVNSTEKGDLSSESTVSRIRTEHFPLTLESARPSHTSQYLCASSELTGFDTEAFFGQGTRLTVV.

The chain combines TRBV19 with TRBJ2-7, with D uncertain. The germline V and J ends were trimmed by 3 bases and 4 bases, with 13 bases remaining between them. CDR1 LNHDA and CDR2 SQIVND come from the germline V gene (reference sequence). This CDR3 is built from 14 residues. Written as DNA, the CDR3 is TGTGCCAGTAGTATTAGGTGCTTTTGTTACGAGCAGTACGTC. Its protein product is CASSIRCFCYEQYV.

The CDR3 region is CASSHGTGYEQYF. For the CDR3, the DNA is TGCGCCAGCAGCCACGGGACAGGTTACGAGCAGTACTTC. The V gene is TRBV4-1, the J gene TRBJ2-7; 8 nucleotides align to TRBD1. The V gene end was trimmed by 3 bases and the J gene end by 4 bases; junction bases not matched to a gene: 2. CDR1 and CDR2 from the germline V gene are MGHRA and YSYEKL. This CDR3 contains 13 residues.

V and J are TRBV19 and TRBJ1-1; D may be TRBD1 (6 bases). CDR1 is LNHDA, CDR2 SQIVND, per germline (reference sequence). CDR3 size: 11 residues. V was trimmed by 9 bases and J by 1 base, leaving 6 bases between them. CDR3 sequence reads: CARQGNTEAFF. For the CDR3, the DNA is TGTGCCAGACAGGGGAACACTGAAGCTTTCTTT.

The V call is TRBV5-1, the J call TRBJ2-6; no reliable D call. V lost 0 bases, J lost 0 bases, and 7 bases lay in between. The CDR3 runs to 16 residues. Looked up from germline, CDR1 is SGHRS and CDR2 is YFSETQ. The CDR3 is CASSLGPSSGANVLTF. The DNA for the CDR3 is TGCGCCAGCAGCTTGGGGCCTAGCTCTGGGGCCAACGTCCTGACTTTC.

The V and J genes are TRBV10-1 and TRBJ2-7; TRBD2 matches 9 bases. The length of the CDR3 is 15 residues. The trim removed 4 bases at V and 3 bases at J, leaving 7 bases unmatched. Germline V gene lookup returns CDR1 WNHNN and CDR2 SYGVQD (reference sequence). CDR3 nucleotides: TGCGCCAGCAGTGGCATAAGCGGGGGGTACTACGAGCAGTACGTC. Translating it yields CASSGISGGYYEQYV.